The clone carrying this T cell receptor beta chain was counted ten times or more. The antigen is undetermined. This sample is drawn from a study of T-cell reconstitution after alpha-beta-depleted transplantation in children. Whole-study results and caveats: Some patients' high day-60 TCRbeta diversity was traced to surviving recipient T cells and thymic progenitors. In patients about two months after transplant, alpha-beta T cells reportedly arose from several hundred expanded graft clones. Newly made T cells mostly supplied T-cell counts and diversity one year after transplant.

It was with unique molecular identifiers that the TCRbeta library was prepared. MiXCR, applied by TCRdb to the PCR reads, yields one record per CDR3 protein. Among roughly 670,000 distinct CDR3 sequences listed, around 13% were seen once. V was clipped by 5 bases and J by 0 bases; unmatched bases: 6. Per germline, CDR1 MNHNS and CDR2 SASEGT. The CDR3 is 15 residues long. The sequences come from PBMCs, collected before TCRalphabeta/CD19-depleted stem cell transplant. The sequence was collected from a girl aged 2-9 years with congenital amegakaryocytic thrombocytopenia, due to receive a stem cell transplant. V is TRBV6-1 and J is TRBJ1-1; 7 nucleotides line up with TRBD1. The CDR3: CASSRDSLMNTEAFF. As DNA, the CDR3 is TGTGCCAGCAGTCGGGACAGTCTCATGAACACTGAAGCTTTCTTT.